The rows below give T cell receptor beta chains drawn from one sample of a study of OX40 agonist ivuxolimab in advanced cancers. Some clones are missing from TCRdb's copy, which holds only in-frame ones; the method was immunoSEQ multiplex PCR. Of some 90,000 clones listed, 80% to 90% are singletons. Specimen: CD4+ or CD8+ T cells sorted from blood, collected in a trial of the OX40 agonist ivuxolimab. All receptors come from an adult with an advanced solid tumor such as melanoma, head and neck, liver or kidney cancer. Both conserved end residues are part of each CDR3. A D gene is named only where the DNA matches it firmly. For some rows the clone size is stated as once, few or many, or as a class when expanded; others skip it.

>TRBV6-1|-|TRBJ2-5|-
TGTGCCAGCAGTGCCGCCAGACTGCAAGAGACCCAGTACTTC
CASSAARLQETQYF
>TRBV19|-|TRBJ2-7|once
TGTGCCAGTAGTCAAGGGGGGGGTAGCTACGAGCAGTACTTC
CASSQGGGSYEQYF
>TRBV28|TRBD1|TRBJ1-2|-
TGTGCCAGCAGTCCACCCGGGACAGGGAGGAATGGCTACACCTTC
CASSPPGTGRNGYTF
>TRBV29-1|TRBD2|TRBJ2-3|-
TGCAGCGTTGTGACTAGCGGGAGCACAGATACGCAGTATTTT
CSVVTSGSTDTQYF
>TRBV5-6|TRBD1|TRBJ2-7|-
TGTGCCAGCAGCCGTAGGGCAGGGGGTGCCTACGAGCAGTACTTC
CASSRRAGGAYEQYF
>TRBV27|TRBD2|TRBJ2-5|-
TGTGCCAGCAGCCGGACTAGGTGGGAGACCCAGTACTTC
CASSRTRWETQYF
>TRBV19|TRBD1|TRBJ1-2|-
TGTGCCAGTAGCCCGGACAGGGGTCCTATGGGCTACACCTTC
CASSPDRGPMGYTF
>TRBV5-1|TRBD1|TRBJ2-1|once
TGCGCCAGCAGCTTGGGACAGGGGCCCCGTGAGCAGTTCTTC
CASSLGQGPREQFF
>TRBV14|-|TRBJ2-1|-
TGTGCCAGCAGCCAAGATAGTCTTAACTCCTACAATGAGCAGTTCTTC
CASSQDSLNSYNEQFF
>TRBV7-8|-|TRBJ2-1|-
TGTGCCAGCAGCTTAGGGTCCCGTTCAAATGAGCAGTTCTTC
CASSLGSRSNEQFF
>TRBV7-2|TRBD1|TRBJ1-2|-
TGTGCCAGCAGCCCAGAAGGACAGGGGCAAGGCTACACCTTC
CASSPEGQGQGYTF
>TRBV19|TRBD2|TRBJ2-1|-
TGTGCCAGTATCGCTAGCGGGGCCTACAATGAGCAGTTCTTC
CASIASGAYNEQFF
>TRBV29-1|TRBD1|TRBJ1-5|-
TGCAGCGCCGCAGGGGGTAGCAATCAGCCCCAGCATTTT
CSAAGGSNQPQHF
>TRBV7-3|-|TRBJ2-1|-
TGTGCCAGCAGCCACCCCGCACATGGAAATGAGCAGTTCTTC
CASSHPAHGNEQFF
>TRBV10-3|TRBD2|TRBJ2-3|-
TGTGCCATCAGTGACCCCCAGAGCGGGGGCACAGATACGCAGTATTTT
CAISDPQSGGTDTQYF
>TRBV6-5|-|TRBJ2-4|-
TGTGCCAGCAGCCGCATGGCTGTGGGCAAAAACATTCAGTACTTC
CASSRMAVGKNIQYF
>TRBV5-1|-|TRBJ2-1|-
TGCGCCAGCAGCTTGTTAAATGAGCAGTTCTTC
CASSLLNEQFF
>TRBV6-1|TRBD1|TRBJ1-2|-
TGTGCCAGCAGTGGGGACAGGGGGCCGGGATATAGCTATGGCTACACCTTC
CASSGDRGPGYSYGYTF
>TRBV5-1|-|TRBJ2-1|-
TGCGCCAGCAGCTTGTTACCATACAATGAGCAGTTCTTC
CASSLLPYNEQFF
>TRBV9|TRBD2|TRBJ2-1|-
TGTGCCAGCAGCGTAGGTAGCGGGAGCTATAGGGATGAGCAGTTCTTC
CASSVGSGSYRDEQFF
>TRBV6-1|TRBD2|TRBJ2-1|-
TGTGCCAGCAGTGCCCTAGCGGGTGCCTACAATGAGCAGTTCTTC
CASSALAGAYNEQFF
>TRBV10-3|TRBD2|TRBJ2-1|-
TGTGCCATCAGTGGGGCGACTAGCGGGAGGATGACGGATGAGCAGTTCTTC
CAISGATSGRMTDEQFF
>TRBV5-1|TRBD2|TRBJ2-1|-
TGCGCCAGCAGCTTGGTAGTAGCGGGAGAAGGGCAGTTCTTC
CASSLVVAGEGQFF
>TRBV5-1|TRBD2|TRBJ2-1|few
TGCGCCAGCAGCTTTAGGGTAGCGGGAGAGAATGAGCAGTTCTTC
CASSFRVAGENEQFF
>TRBV7-9|-|TRBJ2-5|-
TGTGCCAGCAGCAGACCGGGAGTAGAGACCCAGTACTTC
CASSRPGVETQYF
>TRBV5-4|-|TRBJ2-7|-
TGTGCCAGCAGCTTGGGGACCGAATTAGGTTCCTACGAGCAGTACTTC
CASSLGTELGSYEQYF
>TRBV28|TRBD1|TRBJ1-2|-
TGTGCCAGCAGTTTATTGGTGACAGGGGGCTTTGGCTACACCTTC
CASSLLVTGGFGYTF
>TRBV19|-|TRBJ2-3|-
TGTGCCAGTAGTATAGTGGGCAGAACAGATACGCAGTATTTT
CASSIVGRTDTQYF
>TRBV18|TRBD1|TRBJ1-1|-
TGTGCCAGCTCACCGGGAGGGGGCGAAGTAGCTTTCTTT
CASSPGGGEVAFF
>TRBV6-1|-|TRBJ1-2|-
TGTGCCAGCACCCGGGGAGGGCTCTATGGCTACACCTTC
CASTRGGLYGYTF
>TRBV27|TRBD2|TRBJ2-2|-
TGTGCCAGCAGTATCCGACTAGCGGGAGGCGAAACCGGGGAGCTGTTTTTT
CASSIRLAGGETGELFF
>TRBV13|-|TRBJ2-7|-
TGTGCCAGCAGCGAACACAGGGTTTCCTACGAGCAGTACTTC
CASSEHRVSYEQYF
>TRBV5-8|-|TRBJ1-5|-
TGTGCCAGCAGCTTGTCCAGCAATCAGCCCCAGCATTTT
CASSLSSNQPQHF
>TRBV2|-|TRBJ1-3|-
TGTGCCAGCAGGGACGCTCCTACCAGCACCATATATTTT
CASRDAPTSTIYF
>TRBV5-4|-|TRBJ2-1|-
TGTGCCAGCAGCTCCTGGGACGGCTACAATGAGCAGTTCTTC
CASSSWDGYNEQFF
>TRBV11-2|-|TRBJ2-4|-
TGTGCCAGCAGGATCATGGGCGGCCAAAACATTCAGTACTTC
CASRIMGGQNIQYF
>TRBV18|TRBD1|TRBJ2-1|-
TGTGCCAGCTCACCAGCCCAGGGGGCTGGCGGTGAGCAGTTCTTC
CASSPAQGAGGEQFF
>TRBV9|-|TRBJ1-1|-
TGTGCCAGCAGCTTCACGGTGAACACTGAAGCTTTCTTT
CASSFTVNTEAFF
>TRBV9|-|TRBJ1-2|-
TGTGCCAGCAGCGTAGAGGTCACCCCCTATGGCTACACCTTC
CASSVEVTPYGYTF
>TRBV6-1|TRBD1|TRBJ1-2|-
TGTGCCAGCGAGAGGGACAGGACTAACTATGGCTACACCTTC
CASERDRTNYGYTF
>TRBV9|TRBD1|TRBJ1-1|-
TGTGCCAGCAGCGTAATACAGGGGGACACTGAAGCTTTCTTT
CASSVIQGDTEAFF
>TRBV19|-|TRBJ1-1|-
TGTGCCAGTAGCACGTGGGGGAACACTGAAGCTTTCTTT
CASSTWGNTEAFF
>TRBV27|TRBD2|TRBJ2-5|-
TGTGCCAGCAGTTTACTAGGACTAGCGGGAGAGGAGACCCAGTACTTC
CASSLLGLAGEETQYF
>TRBV10-1|-|TRBJ2-2|-
TGCGCCAGCAGAAAGACAGGGAACACCGGGGAGCTGTTTTTT
CASRKTGNTGELFF